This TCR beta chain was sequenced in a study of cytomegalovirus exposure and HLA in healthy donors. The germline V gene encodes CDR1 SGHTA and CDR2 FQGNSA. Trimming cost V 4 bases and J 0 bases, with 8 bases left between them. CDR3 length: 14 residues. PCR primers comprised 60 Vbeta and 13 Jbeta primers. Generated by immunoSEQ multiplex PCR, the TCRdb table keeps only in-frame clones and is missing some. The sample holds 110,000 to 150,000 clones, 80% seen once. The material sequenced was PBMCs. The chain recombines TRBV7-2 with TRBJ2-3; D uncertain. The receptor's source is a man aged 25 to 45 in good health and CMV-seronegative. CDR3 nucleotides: TGTGCCAGCAGCTACCTGAGCAGCACAGATACGCAGTATTTT. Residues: CASSYLSSTDTQYF.